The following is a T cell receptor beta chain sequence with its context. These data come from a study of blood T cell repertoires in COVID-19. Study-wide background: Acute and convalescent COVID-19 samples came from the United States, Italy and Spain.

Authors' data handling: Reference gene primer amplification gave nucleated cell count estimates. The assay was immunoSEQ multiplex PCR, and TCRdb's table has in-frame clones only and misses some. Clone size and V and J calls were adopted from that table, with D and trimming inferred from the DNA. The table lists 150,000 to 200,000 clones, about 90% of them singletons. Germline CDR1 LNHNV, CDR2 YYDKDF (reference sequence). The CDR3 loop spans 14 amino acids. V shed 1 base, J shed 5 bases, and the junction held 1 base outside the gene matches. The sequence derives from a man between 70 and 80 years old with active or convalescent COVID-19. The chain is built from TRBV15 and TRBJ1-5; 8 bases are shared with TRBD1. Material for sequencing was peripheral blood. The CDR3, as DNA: TGTGCCACCAGCAGAGCGGACAGGGATCAGCCCCAGCATTTT. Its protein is CATSRADRDQPQHF.